This T cell receptor beta chain was observed in a study of cytomegalovirus exposure and HLA in healthy donors (dated by TCRdb to the late 2010s). Concerning the study at large: According to an earlier analysis of 550 to 750 of the donors, 200 million or so T cells yielded 100 million or so unique TCR beta sequences and more than 250 Gb of sequence data. Approximately 310 gigabases of sequencing data and approximately 84 million unique TCR sequences were included in an early release covering about 700 HLA-typed donors. HLA typing covered class I and class II loci at four-digit resolution. The T cell repertoires of around 670 subjects were profiled by immunosequencing and related to cytomegalovirus serostatus. An earlier analysis of about 620 of the donors applied high-throughput TCR beta sequencing to assess whether each TCR beta V gene segment acted as functional or pseudogenic. Rather than using new phenotypic data, the later analysis identified candidate immune exposures from TCR beta sequences and from how often those sequences occurred across donors. Typing coverage differed by locus: A, B, C, DRB1 and DQB1 were typed in roughly 629-640 donors, DQA1 in about 500, DPA1 in approximately 600, and DPB1 in just under 490. Among roughly 370 genotyped donors of the cohort, an average of approximately 230,000 unique TCR beta nucleotide sequences were sequenced per donor, around 20% of them non-productive. A later genetic analysis took genome-wide SNP genotypes for about 55% of the 666 donors and used that subset as a discovery cohort. Of the roughly 410 genotyped donors, 80% to 90% were placed in the genetic ancestry cluster associated with self-reported Caucasian donors. All discovery cohort repertoires had been generated using a single sequencing platform. The study aimed to test whether cataloging public T cell receptors could reveal signatures of past pathogen exposure. Along with the 666-subject first cohort, a separate validation cohort of some 130 different subjects was used. The study combined high-throughput TCR immunosequencing, statistical association of individual TCRs with disease status, and machine learning to predict cytomegalovirus infection status. A later analysis re-examined previously published TCR beta repertoires from about 700 donors and added high-resolution HLA genotyping to investigate patterns of TCR occurrence. Alongside the repertoire data, information on donor age, sex, ethnicity and CMV serostatus was compiled. About five DR-DQ haplotypes were treated as single units for association and clustering because of strong linkage in the cohort.

To note about this clone: It lacks a known antigen. Per-nucleotide qualities are absent, and no much larger clonotype sits a single base away.

Library construction relied on the immunoSEQ multiplex PCR assay. A mixture of 60 forward primers for TCR Vbeta segments and 13 reverse primers for TCR Jbeta segments was used in the multiplex PCR. Amplification of the CDR3 region of rearranged TCR beta genes was performed with a multiplex PCR assay on genomic DNA. The amplified TCR beta libraries were sequenced on the Illumina HiSeq System as 87-base-pair reads. In the authors' own workflow: A later analysis tallied 75 million to 95 million unique TCR beta chains across the 610 or so repertoires, and approximately 9.9 million of those chains were shared by two or more donors. Raw reads were error-corrected and collapsed into unique sequences with a nearest-neighbor algorithm that merged closely related sequences to remove PCR and sequencing errors. Alignment of CDR3 sequences to IMGT reference sequences was used to assign V, D and J gene segments. Each retained sequence needed at least a six-nucleotide match to both a V gene segment and a J gene segment. A rearrangement counted as productive if the CDR3 had no stop codons and remained in frame with V and J, and every other rearrangement counted as non-productive. Following IMGT convention, CDR3 was defined as the stretch from the second conserved V-encoded cysteine up to the conserved J-encoded phenylalanine. The earlier analysis of 587 of the donors excluded sequences that lacked an unambiguous match to a single V gene segment. An earlier analysis of a few hundred of the donors classified V segments as functional when productive rearrangements were above 56.7% and as segregating when the standard deviation between donors was above 5%. A statistical classification framework was built to diagnose cytomegalovirus status from the catalog of TCR beta chain sequences. A later analysis assigned V and J genes by comparing TCR nucleotide sequences with IMGT/GENE-DB human TR gene sequences. A later analysis assigned CDR3 sequences and most-parsimonious VDJ recombination scenarios with the TCRdist pipeline. A later analysis defined each TCR beta chain by its CDR3 amino acid sequence plus V-gene family, and excluded reads lacking a unique V-gene family. A later analysis removed several hundred highly shared, low-generation-probability nucleotide sequences to deal with suspected cross-contamination and a sequencing artifact. In a later analysis, a clonal expansion index for each public chain was calculated from normalized within-repertoire ranks of inferred template counts. A later analysis computed generation probabilities with a VDJ recombination model fitted to out-of-frame rearrangements, and checked the results against IGoR. Hypergeometric tests were used in a later analysis to score TCR-TCR, TCR-HLA and TCR-CMV co-occurrence, with a repertoire-size bias correction applied to the TCR pairs. To estimate false discovery rates, a later analysis permuted the HLA or CMV assignments 20 times. In a later analysis, co-occurring TCRs were grouped using DBSCAN, and TCRdist sequence similarity was added for clustering within HLA-allele-positive subsets. For co-occurrence clustering, repertoires with fewer than 30,000 or more than 120,000 public chains were excluded, along with a handful of repertoires with anomalous nucleotide sharing. TCRdb mirrors the immuneACCESS table, restricted to in-frame sequences. Some clones are absent from its copies; in checked studies, under half trace to an unresolved V gene, and the reason for the others is unknown. From that table come the V and J calls and clone size; the DNA was used to work out D and trimming. The sample contains 130,000 to 150,000 clones, roughly 75% of them found a single time. Of the sample, roughly 2% falls within the top ten clones.

The cohort consisted of approximately 670 healthy bone marrow donors. At the time of sampling, every cohort member was nominally healthy, though immune exposures that went unrecorded were likely present. The donor tested CMV seronegative, placing the donor among the 350 or so seronegative members of the cohort. A peripheral blood sample was collected from each donor, and TCR beta sequencing was performed on peripheral blood mononuclear cells. The Qiagen DNeasy Blood Extraction Kit was used to extract genomic DNA from the blood cell samples. Broad study findings and their caveats: The authors suggested that the approach could potentially be generalized to other disease states and immunological phenotypes. At a false discovery rate of 0.05, a later analysis linked around 17,000 TCR beta sequences to specific HLA alleles. In a later genetic analysis, a missense DCLRE1C variant was associated with V-gene and J-gene trimming of TCR beta chains, and the association was replicated in an independent cohort. Some IMGT-functional V segments, including TRBV6-2 and TRBV6-3, could not be told apart with the 87-base-pair reads, so those segments were excluded. A cluster of highly shared sequence variants was judged likely to represent a technical artifact of the sequencing pipeline. Broadly in line with IMGT annotations, most TCR beta V segments showed up in productive rearrangements about 90% or about 30% of the time in an earlier analysis of approximately 640 of the donors. Roughly uniform sequencing depth across donors was assumed in presence/absence analyses, although this assumption may not hold. In a later analysis, the rate of TCR association differed among HLA loci, with DRB1 alleles having the most associated TCRs and HLA-C alleles having the fewest. Most TCR sequences were observed very rarely across donors, whereas some public TCRs were present in many individuals. Compared with the approximately 700-donor mean, donors in an Asian-associated ancestry cluster had fewer N-insertions in productive TCRs, according to a later genetic analysis. A further reported finding was that TCR beta sequences accurately predicted the HLA-A and HLA-B alleles for most subjects in the first cohort. A total of 150 to 200 TCR beta chains were listed by the study as associated with cytomegalovirus. Immune exposure information for the cohort was limited to CMV serostatus. A later analysis reported that several top co-occurrence clusters appeared linked to parvovirus B19, influenza, CMV and Epstein-Barr virus. When HLA alleles, especially DR and DQ, strongly co-occurred, attributing TCR associations to individual alleles was difficult. In vitro tests confirmed that a few of the cytomegalovirus-associated TCR beta chains recognize cytomegalovirus antigens. Correlated functional status among segregating V segments might reflect linkage disequilibrium, but an unknown experimental factor could not be ruled out. According to a later analysis, most CMV-associated TCR beta chains appeared to be HLA-restricted, and the HLA associations seemed to be driven largely by CMV exposure. Because HLA typing was missing for some donors at each locus, association tests included only the typed subset. Over 15 rarely observed V segments, including chromosome 9 orphons, were excluded from the earlier analysis of 550 to 700 of the donors because counts were too low. Cytomegalovirus status was reported to be diagnosed by the classifier with high specificity and sensitivity in both the original and validation cohorts. In a later analysis, HLA-associated TCR beta chains were found to be more clonally expanded and to have lower generation probabilities than equally common non-associated chains. This cohort had only TCR beta chains sequenced, and the lack of alpha or paired-chain data limited which features could be detected.

Unmatched junction bases come to 10, with V trimmed by 2 bases and J by 5 bases. Measured from the cysteine to the phenylalanine, the CDR3 is 16 residues long. Of the read, only the CDR3 DNA is kept; its 48 bases are in frame from base 1. CDR1 is given as MNHNY and CDR2 as SVGAGI, both from the germline V gene (reference sequence). The rearranged chain carries TRBV6-6 and TRBJ1-2; 8 middle bases align to TRBD1. This TCR was recovered from a man aged 25-45 years in good health and CMV-seronegative. The sequenced sample was PBMCs. In nucleotide form, the sequence is TGTGCCAGCAGTTACCCCCCGACAGGGGCTGTGTATGGCTACACCTTC. This codes for CASSYPPTGAVYGYTF.